The rows below give T cell receptor beta chains drawn from one sample of a study of PD-1 blockade in classical Hodgkin lymphoma. Using immunoSEQ multiplex PCR, the repertoire was profiled, and TCRdb retains in-frame clones only, with some absent. The repertoire has approximately 21,000 clones, more than 75% of them found once; the top ten carry 7.3%. Sequenced here: CD8+ T cells from blood, sampled before the fourth cycle of nivolumab. Receptors were obtained from a human donor with classical Hodgkin lymphoma. The CDR3 runs from the conserved cysteine through the conserved F or W. The D gene is left open where the match is weak. Not every row has a clone size; where given, it reads once, few, many or a size class.

clone size	CDR3 length	V gene	D gene	J gene	CDR3 DNA	CDR3 protein
once	15	TRBV11-2	.	TRBJ1-5	TGTGCCAGCAGCTTAGATCTGACCGGGAATCAGCCCCAGCATTTT	CASSLDLTGNQPQHF
.	16	TRBV5-1	TRBD1	TRBJ2-7	TGCGCCAGCAGCTTGGAAGCCGGGACAGGGTCCCACGAGCAGTACTTC	CASSLEAGTGSHEQYF
.	18	TRBV5-6	TRBD1	TRBJ2-7	TGTGCCAGCAGCTTGGAGGGGTGGACAGGGAGGTTGCCCTACGAGCAGTACTTC	CASSLEGWTGRLPYEQYF
.	16	TRBV7-4	.	TRBJ2-4	TGTGCCAGCAGCTTGCCTGGGGGCGAGGCCAAAAACATTCAGTACTTC	CASSLPGGEAKNIQYF
.	13	TRBV10-1	.	TRBJ1-2	TGCGCCAGCAGTGAGTCATTACAGGATGGCTACACCTTC	CASSESLQDGYTF
.	15	TRBV7-9	.	TRBJ1-5	TGTGCCAGCAGCTTGTCCACAGCGGCGGATCAGCCCCAGCATTTT	CASSLSTAADQPQHF
.	13	TRBV7-6	TRBD1	TRBJ2-3	TGTGCCAGCAGCTCAGACAGGGGCCATACGCAGTATTTT	CASSSDRGHTQYF
few	15	TRBV27	.	TRBJ1-6	TGTGCCAGCAGCCACAATGGGGGGTCGAATTCACCCCTCCACTTT	CASSHNGGSNSPLHF
.	15	TRBV10-3	TRBD2	TRBJ2-3	TGTGCCATCAGTGAGGGACTAGCGGCCACAGATACGCAGTATTTT	CAISEGLAATDTQYF
.	15	TRBV19	.	TRBJ1-1	TGTGCCAGTAGTGGCCTACGGGCGGAGAACACTGAAGCTTTCTTT	CASSGLRAENTEAFF
.	13	TRBV6-5	.	TRBJ1-1	TGTGCCAGCAGTCGCCGGTTGAACACTGAAGCTTTCTTT	CASSRRLNTEAFF
once	14	TRBV9	.	TRBJ1-1	TGTGCCAGCAGCCCGCAAAGGGGACTCACTGAAGCTTTCTTT	CASSPQRGLTEAFF
.	15	TRBV4-1	TRBD2	TRBJ2-5	TGCGCCAGCAGCCAAGGACCAGCGGGGATGGAGACCCAGTACTTC	CASSQGPAGMETQYF
.	15	TRBV7-9	TRBD1	TRBJ2-7	TGTGCCAGCAGCCCCGCTTCGGGACAGGAGCACGAGCAGTACTTC	CASSPASGQEHEQYF
.	16	TRBV11-2	TRBD1	TRBJ2-5	TGTGCCAGCAGCTTCATCGGGACAGGGGCAGGGGAGACCCAGTACTTC	CASSFIGTGAGETQYF
.	14	TRBV28	.	TRBJ1-2	TGTGCCAGCACCGACTTGGGGGTGAGATATGGCTACACCTTC	CASTDLGVRYGYTF
.	13	TRBV9	.	TRBJ2-5	TGTGCCAGCAGCGTAGACGGGGCAGGGACCCAGTACTTC	CASSVDGAGTQYF
few	12	TRBV6-7	.	TRBJ1-4	TGTGCCAGCAGTTTGGGAGGACAAAAACTGTTTTTT	CASSLGGQKLFF
.	17	TRBV27	.	TRBJ1-6	TGTGCCAGCAGTTCCCCCTTGGGGGGCAGGTATAATTCACCCCTCCACTTT	CASSSPLGGRYNSPLHF
once	20	TRBV4-2	.	TRBJ2-7	TGTGCCAGCAGCCAAGTGTTAGCATTATCATATCCGGGGAGCTCCTACGAGCAGTACTTC	CASSQVLALSYPGSSYEQYF
.	13	TRBV6-5	TRBD1	TRBJ2-2	TGTGCCAGCTACGACAGGGTTACCGGGGAGCTGTTTTTT	CASYDRVTGELFF
.	14	TRBV5-5	.	TRBJ1-4	TGTGCCAGCAGCCCCGGCGAGGGTGATGAAAAACTGTTTTTT	CASSPGEGDEKLFF
.	15	TRBV19	.	TRBJ1-5	TGTGCCAGTAGTACGGCAGCTAAAGGGCTTCAGCCCCAGCATTTT	CASSTAAKGLQPQHF
.	14	TRBV19	.	TRBJ2-7	TGTGCCACCTCCGCCGCCGGGGGACCCTACGAGCAGTACTTC	CATSAAGGPYEQYF
.	15	TRBV7-8	.	TRBJ1-5	TGTGCCAGCAGCTTTCTATCCGGGGGCGGTCAGCCCCAGCATTTT	CASSFLSGGGQPQHF
large	15	TRBV19	.	TRBJ1-1	TGTGCCAGTAGTGCGCTCCTCGGGGGGGCCTCTGAAGCTTTCTTT	CASSALLGGASEAFF
.	15	TRBV5-3	TRBD1	TRBJ2-1	TGTGCCAGCGAATCCCGACAGGGGGCCTACAATGAGCAGTTCTTC	CASESRQGAYNEQFF
.	15	TRBV7-9	.	TRBJ2-3	TGTGCCAGCAGCTTTGGGGGGTCGGGCACAGATACGCAGTATTTT	CASSFGGSGTDTQYF
.	15	TRBV5-4	.	TRBJ2-7	TGTGCCAGCAGCTTGGCTCTGGCGAGCTCCTACGAGCAGTACTTC	CASSLALASSYEQYF
.	16	TRBV9	TRBD1	TRBJ1-1	TGTGCCAGCAGCGCCGGACAGGGGGCTTTGAACACTGAAGCTTTCTTT	CASSAGQGALNTEAFF
.	14	TRBV19	.	TRBJ1-5	TGTGCCAGTAACACAGGGTTCGACAATCAGCCCCAGCATTTT	CASNTGFDNQPQHF
.	15	TRBV29-1	TRBD1	TRBJ2-7	TGCAGCGTTGATGGTGTACAGGGGCTCACCTACGAGCAGTACTTC	CSVDGVQGLTYEQYF
.	18	TRBV27	.	TRBJ2-6	TGTGCCAGCAGTCCAAATCCCGTAGGGGTCTCTGGGGCCAACGTCCTGACTTTC	CASSPNPVGVSGANVLTF